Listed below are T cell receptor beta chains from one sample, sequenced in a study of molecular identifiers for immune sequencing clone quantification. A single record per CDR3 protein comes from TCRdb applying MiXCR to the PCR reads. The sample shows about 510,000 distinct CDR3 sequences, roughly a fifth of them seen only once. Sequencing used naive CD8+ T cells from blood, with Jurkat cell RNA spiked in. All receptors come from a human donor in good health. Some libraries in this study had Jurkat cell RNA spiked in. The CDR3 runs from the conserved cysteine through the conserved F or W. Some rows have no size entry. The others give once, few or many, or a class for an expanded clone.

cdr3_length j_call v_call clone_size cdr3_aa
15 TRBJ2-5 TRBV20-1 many CSATDGGAIQETQYF
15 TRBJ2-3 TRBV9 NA CASSVSGLHTDTQYF
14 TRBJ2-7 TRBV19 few CASSYRDRGYEQYF
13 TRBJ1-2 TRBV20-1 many CSAARLLQYGYTF
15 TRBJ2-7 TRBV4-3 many CASSQANRETYEQYF
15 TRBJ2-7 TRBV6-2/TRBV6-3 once CVSSYHVGDAYEQYF
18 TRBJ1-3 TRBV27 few CASSSITRAGVSWNTIYF
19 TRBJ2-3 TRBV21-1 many CASSKMGQGRSFGTDTQYF
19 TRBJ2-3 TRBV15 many CATSRSLAGAFSGTDTQYF
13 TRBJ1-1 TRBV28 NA CASYPRHSTEAFF
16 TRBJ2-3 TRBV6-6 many CASSFKAGASTDTQYF
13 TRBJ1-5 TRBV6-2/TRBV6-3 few CASSYVAVGPQHF
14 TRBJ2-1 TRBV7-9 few CASSLARDRYEQFF
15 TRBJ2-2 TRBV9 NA CASSVEASWSGELFF
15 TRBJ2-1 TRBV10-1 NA CASSLAGIEYNEQCF
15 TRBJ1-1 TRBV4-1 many CASSQASSRNTEAFF
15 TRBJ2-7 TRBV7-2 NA CASSVIWDSGNEQYF
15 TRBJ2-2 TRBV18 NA CASSGGGRDTGELFF
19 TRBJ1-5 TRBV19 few CASSFGFVRWTDFNQPQHF
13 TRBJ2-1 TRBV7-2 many CASGRGTGNEQFF
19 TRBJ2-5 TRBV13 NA CASSPGTVNSGSARETQYF
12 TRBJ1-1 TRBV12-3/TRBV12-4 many CASSYRDTEAFF
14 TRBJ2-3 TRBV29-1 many CSVEFTGTGDTQYF
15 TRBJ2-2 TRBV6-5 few CASSQELGRTGELFF
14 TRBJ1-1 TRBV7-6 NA CASSPGLSIGEAFF
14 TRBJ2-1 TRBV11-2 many CASSSTLQGLEQFF
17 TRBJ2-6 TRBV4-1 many CASSQGQPISGANVLTF
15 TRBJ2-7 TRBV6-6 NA CASSYSDGQSYEQYF
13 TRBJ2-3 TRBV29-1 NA CSVTGGSTDTQYF
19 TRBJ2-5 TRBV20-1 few CSARGFGLRNSGIQETQYF
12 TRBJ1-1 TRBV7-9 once CASSPGARDAFF
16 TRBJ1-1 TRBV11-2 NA CASSLDGTWAYTEAFF
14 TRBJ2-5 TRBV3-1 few CASSHQGGQETQYF
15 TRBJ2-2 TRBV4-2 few CASSQSLGDTGELFF
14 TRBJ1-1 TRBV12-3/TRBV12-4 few CASSLDGLGTEAFF
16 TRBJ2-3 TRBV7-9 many CASSWRGQDSTDTQYF
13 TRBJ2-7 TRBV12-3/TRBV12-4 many CASSKTRSGEQYF
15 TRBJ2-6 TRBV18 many CASSPGLSGANVLTF
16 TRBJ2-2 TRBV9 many CASSVEGRPDTGELFF
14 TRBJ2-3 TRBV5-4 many CASSPSGDTDTQYF
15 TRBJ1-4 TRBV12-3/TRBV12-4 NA CASSLAGAGVEKLFF
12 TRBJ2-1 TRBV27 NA CASSLRSNEQFF
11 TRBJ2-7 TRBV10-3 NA CAVASGIEQYF
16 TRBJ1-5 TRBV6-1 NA CASTNKGVIGNQPQHF
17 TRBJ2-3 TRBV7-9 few CASSSLSGGLSTDTQYF
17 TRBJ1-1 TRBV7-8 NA CASSLYGTGPLNTEAFF
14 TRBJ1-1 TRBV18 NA CASSPPREITEAFF
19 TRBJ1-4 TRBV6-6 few CASSYSPGDTAATNEKLFF
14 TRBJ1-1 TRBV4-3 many CASSPTRGITEAFF
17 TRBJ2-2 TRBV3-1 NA CASSQGAEGPDTGELFF
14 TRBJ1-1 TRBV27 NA CASSLITSNTEAFF